These 25 T cell receptor beta chains were sequenced from one sample in a study of radiation and T cells in renal cell carcinoma. Sequencing used immunoSEQ multiplex PCR; TCRdb keeps in-frame clones, though not all of them. The table includes roughly 78,000 clones, roughly 82% detected once. Time point specified: blood 2 weeks post-SBRT. Treatment denoted: 15 Gy SBRT to primary tumor, nephrectomy 4 weeks later. Sequenced material: blood, taken from a patient whose treatment included radiotherapy and nephrectomy. These receptors all stem from a man between 60 and 75 years old with renal cell carcinoma.

This chain joins TRBV7-2 and TRBJ2-7, with 8 nucleotides matching TRBD1. Germline V gene sequence: CDR1 SGHTA, CDR2 FQGNSA. Trimming removed 2 bases from V and 5 bases from J; junction bases left unmatched: 5. This CDR3 has 14 residues. The CDR3 sequence: CASSLKQGVDEQYF. In DNA, the CDR3 is TGTGCCAGCAGCTTAAAACAGGGGGTAGACGAGCAGTACTTC.

The chain employs TRBV28 and TRBJ2-7; 7 nucleotides match TRBD2. Germline V gene sequence: CDR1 MDHEN, CDR2 SYDVKM. Losses at the gene ends were 8 bases for V and 2 bases for J; bases not matched to a gene: 6. The CDR3 extends over 13 amino acids. The CDR3 here is CASGLVSPYEQYF. The CDR3 DNA follows: TGTGCCAGCGGACTAGTTTCGCCCTACGAGCAGTACTTC.

About this clone itself: Other DNA sequences in the sample encode the same CDR3. DNA of the CDR3: TGTGCCAGCAGCAAGCGGGACGGTTCTAACTATGGCTACACCTTC. Translation: CASSKRDGSNYGYTF. The J gene is TRBJ1-2, the V gene TRBV7-8, with D tentatively TRBD1 (5 bases). Germline V lookup: CDR1 SGHVS, CDR2 FQNEAQ. The CDR3 length is 15 residues. Trimming removed 5 bases at V and 0 bases at J, with 13 bases between.

The genes are TRBV4-1 and TRBJ1-1; D remains ambiguous. Germline V gene data show CDR1 as MGHRA and CDR2 as YSYEKL. The V gene lost 0 bases and the J gene lost 5 bases, with 10 bases spanning the gap. The CDR3 spans 14 residues. In DNA, the CDR3 is TGCGCCAGCAGCCAAGATCATGTCCTGACTGAAGCTTTCTTT. This encodes CASSQDHVLTEAFF.

The chain uses TRBV7-2 and TRBJ1-5; 10 bases agree with TRBD1. Germline trimming cut 5 bases from V and 3 bases from J; bases unmatched to any gene: 7. The V gene's germline CDR1 is SGHTA and CDR2 FQGNSA. This CDR3 is built from 16 residues. As DNA, the CDR3 is TGTGCCAGCAGCACGACAGGGGGCTTTAACAATCAGCCCCAGCATTTT. It yields the protein CASSTTGGFNNQPQHF.

The V gene is TRBV5-1, the J gene TRBJ2-2, with no clear D. Trimming took 4 bases from V and 2 from J, leaving 9 bases between them. Looked up from germline, CDR1 is SGHRS and CDR2 is YFSETQ. This CDR3 region has 14 residues. The CDR3 DNA follows: TGCGCCAGCAGCCCCGATCATAACACCGGGGAGCTGTTTTTT. Its translation: CASSPDHNTGELFF.

V is TRBV6-6 and J is TRBJ1-4; D is ambiguous. V dropped 6 bases and J dropped 12 bases, with 17 bases sitting between them. The CDR3 contains 13 residues. CDR1 and CDR2 (germline): MNHNY, SVGAGI (reference sequence). The CDR3 nucleotides are TGTGCCAGCAGAACCGAGGAGGCATCCCAACTGTTTTTT. Translated: CASRTEEASQLFF.

This clone was recorded only once. This rearrangement joins TRBV29-1 to TRBJ2-5, with D tentatively TRBD2 (6 bases). Germline loops: CDR1 SQVTM, CDR2 ANQGSEA. The CDR3 is 15 amino acids. V was clipped by 6 bases and J by 1 base, with 18 bases between them. The CDR3 reads CSVHQIGGFQETQYF. The CDR3 DNA follows: TGCAGCGTCCACCAGATCGGGGGTTTCCAAGAGACCCAGTACTTC.

The V gene is TRBV6-1, the J gene TRBJ1-2; D remains ambiguous. The CDR3 sequence is 14 residues long. CDR1 and CDR2 (germline): MNHNS, SASEGT. The CDR3 sequence is CVIQPKETLYGYTF. CDR3 nucleotide sequence: TGTGTGATACAGCCGAAGGAGACGCTCTATGGCTACACCTTC.

J is TRBJ2-5 and V is TRBV29-1; D is possibly TRBD1 (6 bases). TRBJ2-7 explains the end of the DNA better; the J call may be wrong. This CDR3 has 12 amino acids. Germline values: CDR1 SQVTM, CDR2 ANQGSEA. The CDR3 bases are TGCAGCGTGGTCGGACAGTCCTACGAGCAGTACTTC. Its protein is CSVVGQSYEQYF.

The rearrangement joins TRBV15 to TRBJ1-2; D is uncertain. The germline V gene encodes CDR1 LNHNV and CDR2 YYDKDF (reference sequence). The V and J ends lost 5 bases and 2 bases respectively, with 12 bases between them. The length of the CDR3 is 14 residues. CDR3 nucleotides: TGTGCCACCAGCGAAGGGATTCAGAACTATGGCTACACCTTC. This sequence encodes CATSEGIQNYGYTF.

This chain joins TRBV28 and TRBJ2-5; D unresolved. The CDR3 covers 14 residues. Per the germline V gene, CDR1 is MDHEN and CDR2 is SYDVKM. V was pared by 2 bases and J by 1 base, with 8 bases between. CDR3 coding DNA: TGTGCCAGCAGTTTAGGCGGCCCCCAAGAGACCCAGTACTTC. Its translation: CASSLGGPQETQYF. Full variable domain (outside the CDR3, taken from reference TRBV28 and TRBJ2-5): DVKVTQSSRYLVKRTGEKVFLECVQDMDHENMFWYRQDPGLGLRLIYFSYDVKMKEKGDIPEGYSVSREKKERFSLILESASTNQTSMYLCASSLGGPQETQYFGPGTRLLVL.

This sequence joins TRBV10-1 and TRBJ2-6, with unresolved D. With 2 bases removed from V and 2 bases from J, the gap between germline ends came to 1 base. The CDR3 has 13 amino acids. Germline-derived CDR1 and CDR2 are WNHNN and SYGVQD (reference sequence). CDR3 coding DNA: TGCGCCAGCAGTGAGACTGGGGCCAACGTCCTGACTTTC. Its protein is CASSETGANVLTF.

The chain couples TRBV5-6 to TRBJ2-1, with 15 bases that match TRBD2. The ends lost 8 bases at V and 10 bases at J; junction bases unmatched: 13. The CDR3 is made up of 16 amino acids. Germline V lookup: CDR1 SGHDT, CDR2 YYEEEE. The CDR3 spells CASYDLGLAGGEEQFF. The CDR3 bases are TGTGCCAGTTATGATCTGGGACTAGCGGGAGGTGAGGAGCAGTTCTTC. The variable domain in full, with the rest retrieved from reference TRBV5-6 and TRBJ2-1, is DAGVTQSPTHLIKTRGQQVTLRCSPKSGHDTVSWYQQALGQGPQFIFQYYEEEERQRGNFPDRFSGHQFPNYSSELNVNALLLGDSALYLCASYDLGLAGGEEQFFGPGTRLTVL.

The gene calls are TRBV9 and TRBJ2-5; 11 bases align to TRBD2. With 0 bases clipped from V and 2 bases from J, the junction kept 6 bases outside the gene matches. CDR3 length: 17 residues. Per germline, CDR1 SGDLS and CDR2 YYNGEE. The CDR3 DNA follows: TGTGCCAGCAGCGTAGTACTTAGCGGGAGGGTACAAGAGACCCAGTACTTC. The encoded protein is CASSVVLSGRVQETQYF.

The chain carries TRBV9 and TRBJ2-2, with TRBD1 matching over 7 bases. The germline V gene encodes CDR1 SGDLS and CDR2 YYNGEE. This CDR3 has 15 residues. Unmatched junction bases numbered 10, after V lost 10 bases and J lost 1 base. The DNA of the CDR3 is TGTGCCGGCACCGACAGGGACGGGAACACCGGGGAGCTGTTTTTT. Protein product: CAGTDRDGNTGELFF. Full variable domain (rest looked up from reference TRBV9 and TRBJ2-2): DSGVTQTPKHLITATGQRVTLRCSPRSGDLSVYWYQQSLDQGLQFLIQYYNGEERAKGNILERFSAQQFPDLHSELNLSSLELGDSALYFCAGTDRDGNTGELFFGEGSRLTVL.

The V gene is TRBV29-1, the J gene TRBJ2-3, with D possibly matching TRBD1 (6 bases). This CDR3 is built from 13 residues. Germline V gene sequence: CDR1 SQVTM, CDR2 ANQGSEA. V lost 5 bases and J lost 2, with 11 bases in between. The CDR3, as DNA: TGCAGCGTTCGGACAGACTTCACAGATACGCAGTATTTT. Its protein is CSVRTDFTDTQYF.

This clone occurred a few times. V and J are TRBV2 and TRBJ1-1; D is possibly TRBD1 (6 bases). The CDR3 has 14 amino acids. Trimming pared 5 bases from V and 3 bases from J, leaving 13 bases between. CDR1 SNHLY and CDR2 FYNNEI come from the germline V gene. CDR3 sequence reads: CASSQQGRDTEAFF. The CDR3 nucleotides are TGTGCCAGCAGTCAACAGGGTAGGGACACTGAAGCTTTCTTT.

The V and J genes are TRBV30 and TRBJ2-1; 7 bases align to TRBD2. The germline V gene encodes CDR1 GTSNPN and CDR2 SVGIG (reference sequence). The CDR3 spans 13 residues. V gave up 3 bases and J gave up 6 bases; unmatched junction bases: 5. The CDR3 nucleotides are TGTGCCTGGAGGGACGGGAGGAGCAATGAGCAGTTCTTC. It encodes CAWRDGRSNEQFF. Together with reference TRBV30 and TRBJ2-1, the CDR3 gives the full variable domain: SQTIHQWPATLVQPVGSPLSLECTVEGTSNPNLYWYRQAAGRGLQLLFYSVGIGQISSEVPQNLSASRPQDRQFILSSKKLLLSDSGFYLCAWRDGRSNEQFFGPGTRLTVL.

The CDR3, as DNA: TGTGCCAGCAGCGAGGACAGGGCGAATGAGCAGTTCTTC. Translation gives CASSEDRANEQFF. This chain connects TRBV9 to TRBJ2-1; 8 bases are shared with TRBD1. This CDR3 has 13 residues. Germline V gene lookup returns CDR1 SGDLS and CDR2 YYNGEE. With V trimmed by 3 bases and J by 7 bases, 3 bases remained unmatched.

J is TRBJ2-1 and V is TRBV2; 7 nucleotides align to TRBD2. V shed 0 bases, J shed 7 bases, and the junction held 18 bases outside the gene matches. Germline V gene lookup returns CDR1 SNHLY and CDR2 FYNNEI. The length of the CDR3 is 19 residues. The CDR3 spells CASSEAGGPRVALWNEQFF. CDR3 nucleotides: TGTGCCAGCAGTGAAGCGGGAGGGCCCCGGGTGGCCCTGTGGAATGAGCAGTTCTTC.

This chain links TRBV19 with TRBJ1-1; D not certain. Germline V CDR1 and CDR2: LNHDA, SQIVND (reference sequence). Deletions cut 7 bases from V and 5 bases from J, with 14 bases between. This CDR3 has 13 amino acids. The CDR3 DNA reads TGTGCCAGTAATCCGGGGAGACGGACTGAAGCTTTCTTT. It yields the protein CASNPGRRTEAFF.

V gene TRBV19 combines with J gene TRBJ1-1; 8 bases are shared with TRBD1. Germline V gene data show CDR1 as LNHDA and CDR2 as SQIVND (reference sequence). V gave up 3 bases and J gave up 4 bases; unmatched junction bases: 1. CDR3 length: 13 residues. The CDR3 bases are TGTGCCAGTAGTATGGACAGGGTCACTGAAGCTTTCTTT. Amino acids: CASSMDRVTEAFF.

This chain uses TRBV30 with TRBJ2-2; 10 nucleotides agree with TRBD1. The trim removed 3 bases at V and 4 bases at J, leaving 17 bases unmatched. Germline values: CDR1 GTSNPN, CDR2 SVGIG (reference sequence). The CDR3 consists of 19 residues. Here the CDR3 reads CAWRATDWGQGIGTGELFF. The CDR3 bases are TGTGCCTGGAGAGCCACCGACTGGGGACAGGGGATTGGCACCGGGGAGCTGTTTTTT.

J is TRBJ1-2 and V is TRBV16, with TRBD1 matching 7 bases. V was clipped by 3 bases and J by 5 bases; unmatched bases: 6. Germline lookup yields CDR1 KGHSY and CDR2 FQNENV. The CDR3 runs to 14 residues. The chain's CDR3 is CASSQSRDSYGYTF. In DNA form, the CDR3 reads TGTGCCAGCAGCCAGTCCCGGGACAGTTATGGCTACACCTTC.